Listed below are T cell receptor beta chains from one sample, sequenced in a study of cytomegalovirus exposure and HLA in healthy donors. Measured with immunoSEQ multiplex PCR; TCRdb has only the in-frame clones, and not every one. In the table there are some 200,000 clones, approximately 70% of which are singletons. The sequenced sample consisted of PBMCs. Source of these receptors: a man between 40 and 49 years old in good health and CMV-seropositive. The CDR3 runs from the conserved cysteine through the conserved F or W. The order of the fields is J gene, D gene, clone size, V gene, CDR3 protein, CDR3 DNA. The D gene is left open where the match is weak. Clone size appears in some rows only: once, few, many, or a class for an expanded clone.

j_call: TRBJ2-1; d_call: NA; clone_size: few; v_call: TRBV6-1; cdr3_aa: CASSWPSDEQFF; cdr3_nt: TGTGCCAGCAGTTGGCCCTCCGATGAGCAGTTCTTC
j_call: TRBJ2-5; d_call: NA; clone_size: NA; v_call: TRBV2; cdr3_aa: CASKGSAETQYF; cdr3_nt: TGTGCCAGCAAGGGGTCGGCAGAGACCCAGTACTTC
j_call: TRBJ1-2; d_call: NA; clone_size: NA; v_call: TRBV6-5; cdr3_aa: CASSPTENYGYTF; cdr3_nt: TGTGCCAGCAGTCCGACAGAAAACTATGGCTACACCTTC
j_call: TRBJ2-1; d_call: TRBD2; clone_size: NA; v_call: TRBV5-1; cdr3_aa: CASSPRDLTSAYYNEQFF; cdr3_nt: TGCGCCAGCAGCCCGCGTGACCTTACTAGCGCATACTACAATGAGCAGTTCTTC
j_call: TRBJ1-4; d_call: NA; clone_size: NA; v_call: TRBV4-1; cdr3_aa: CASSQVLGANEKLFF; cdr3_nt: TGCGCCAGCAGCCAAGTGTTGGGAGCTAATGAAAAACTGTTTTTT
j_call: TRBJ2-2; d_call: NA; clone_size: NA; v_call: TRBV4-2; cdr3_aa: CASSPTRVAGELFF; cdr3_nt: TGTGCCAGCAGCCCCACCCGGGTTGCCGGGGAGCTGTTTTTT
j_call: TRBJ2-3; d_call: TRBD2; clone_size: NA; v_call: TRBV5-4; cdr3_aa: CASSLGSGGPLQTDTQYF; cdr3_nt: TGTGCCAGCAGCTTGGGTAGCGGGGGGCCACTACAAACAGATACGCAGTATTTT
j_call: TRBJ2-3; d_call: NA; clone_size: NA; v_call: TRBV7-2; cdr3_aa: CASSSLAPLDTQYF; cdr3_nt: TGTGCCAGCAGCTCCCTGGCTCCTTTGGATACGCAGTATTTT
j_call: TRBJ1-5; d_call: TRBD1; clone_size: NA; v_call: TRBV15; cdr3_aa: CATSPGQGGILDQPQHF; cdr3_nt: TGTGCCACCAGCCCCGGACAGGGTGGAATTCTCGATCAGCCCCAGCATTTT
j_call: TRBJ2-5; d_call: NA; clone_size: NA; v_call: TRBV5-6; cdr3_aa: CASSLESANWRETQYF; cdr3_nt: TGTGCCAGCAGCTTGGAATCGGCGAATTGGAGAGAGACCCAGTACTTC
j_call: TRBJ2-3; d_call: TRBD1; clone_size: NA; v_call: TRBV6-1; cdr3_aa: CASRRQGGTDTQYF; cdr3_nt: TGTGCCAGCCGACGACAGGGCGGCACAGATACGCAGTATTTT
j_call: TRBJ2-1; d_call: TRBD2; clone_size: NA; v_call: TRBV7-6; cdr3_aa: CASSPPGGGEQFF; cdr3_nt: TGTGCCAGCAGCCCTCCGGGGGGGGGTGAGCAGTTCTTC
j_call: TRBJ2-2; d_call: NA; clone_size: NA; v_call: TRBV5-6; cdr3_aa: CASSFGGSYRELFF; cdr3_nt: TGTGCCAGCAGCTTTGGGGGCTCTTACCGGGAGCTGTTTTTT
j_call: TRBJ2-7; d_call: TRBD1; clone_size: few; v_call: TRBV6-6; cdr3_aa: CASRKTGDDEQYF; cdr3_nt: TGTGCCAGCAGGAAGACAGGGGACGACGAGCAGTACTTC
j_call: TRBJ2-7; d_call: TRBD2; clone_size: few; v_call: TRBV6-5; cdr3_aa: CASSYSGTSGSYEQYF; cdr3_nt: TGTGCCAGCAGTTACTCGGGGACTAGCGGCTCCTACGAGCAGTACTTC
j_call: TRBJ1-4; d_call: NA; clone_size: once; v_call: TRBV5-1; cdr3_aa: CASSIGQLNEKLFF; cdr3_nt: TGCGCCAGCAGCATAGGACAGCTTAATGAAAAACTGTTTTTT
j_call: TRBJ1-2; d_call: NA; clone_size: NA; v_call: TRBV7-3; cdr3_aa: CASSSLGAGEGYTF; cdr3_nt: TGTGCCAGCAGCTCGTTAGGGGCAGGGGAAGGCTACACCTTC
j_call: TRBJ1-2; d_call: TRBD1; clone_size: NA; v_call: TRBV7-9; cdr3_aa: CASSYRDRDYGYTF; cdr3_nt: TGTGCCAGCAGCTACCGGGACAGGGACTATGGCTACACCTTC
j_call: TRBJ1-2; d_call: NA; clone_size: NA; v_call: TRBV6-1; cdr3_aa: CASSERGGGALEYGYTF; cdr3_nt: TGTGCCAGCAGTGAACGAGGAGGGGGGGCCCTAGAGTATGGCTACACCTTC
j_call: TRBJ1-4; d_call: NA; clone_size: NA; v_call: TRBV28; cdr3_aa: CASKRGGKLFF; cdr3_nt: TGTGCCAGCAAGAGGGGGGGAAAACTGTTTTTT
j_call: TRBJ1-6; d_call: NA; clone_size: NA; v_call: TRBV28; cdr3_aa: CASHAVGDNYSPLHF; cdr3_nt: TGTGCCAGTCATGCGGTGGGGGACAATTATTCACCCCTCCACTTT
j_call: TRBJ1-2; d_call: NA; clone_size: NA; v_call: TRBV19; cdr3_aa: CASSIPTRGGYTF; cdr3_nt: TGTGCCAGTAGTATACCCACGCGGGGAGGCTACACCTTC
j_call: TRBJ1-1; d_call: TRBD1; clone_size: NA; v_call: TRBV29-1; cdr3_aa: CSVAGTGGINTEAFF; cdr3_nt: TGCAGCGTGGCCGGGACAGGGGGAATTAACACTGAAGCTTTCTTT
j_call: TRBJ1-6; d_call: TRBD1; clone_size: NA; v_call: TRBV14; cdr3_aa: CASSRKPAGTADNSPLHF; cdr3_nt: TGTGCCAGCAGCCGAAAACCGGCCGGGACAGCGGATAATTCACCCCTCCACTTT
j_call: TRBJ2-1; d_call: NA; clone_size: NA; v_call: TRBV7-2; cdr3_aa: CASSLEHSNNEQFF; cdr3_nt: TGTGCCAGCAGCTTAGAGCACAGCAACAATGAGCAGTTCTTC
j_call: TRBJ1-2; d_call: NA; clone_size: NA; v_call: TRBV5-1; cdr3_aa: CASSLATGIRGYTF; cdr3_nt: TGCGCCAGCAGCTTGGCCACAGGGATCCGCGGCTACACCTTC
j_call: TRBJ2-1; d_call: TRBD1; clone_size: few; v_call: TRBV7-3; cdr3_aa: CASSSTGNEQFF; cdr3_nt: TGTGCCAGCAGCTCGACAGGGAATGAGCAGTTCTTC
j_call: TRBJ1-1; d_call: NA; clone_size: NA; v_call: TRBV5-1; cdr3_aa: CASSLGPGDFTEAFF; cdr3_nt: TGCGCCAGCAGCTTGGGTCCGGGGGATTTCACTGAAGCTTTCTTT
j_call: TRBJ2-3; d_call: TRBD1; clone_size: NA; v_call: TRBV4-2; cdr3_aa: CASSQLAGTGSDYTQYF; cdr3_nt: TGTGCCAGCAGCCAACTGGCCGGGACAGGGTCCGATTATACGCAGTATTTT
j_call: TRBJ1-3; d_call: NA; clone_size: NA; v_call: TRBV1; cdr3_aa: CTSSQSSITIYF; cdr3_nt: TGCACCAGCAGCCAAAGTTCTATCACCATATATTTT
j_call: TRBJ2-1; d_call: NA; clone_size: NA; v_call: TRBV7-2; cdr3_aa: CASSLVNNEQFF; cdr3_nt: TGTGCCAGCAGCTTAGTAAACAATGAGCAGTTCTTC
j_call: TRBJ1-2; d_call: TRBD1; clone_size: NA; v_call: TRBV6-5; cdr3_aa: CASSYVGDRGGYTF; cdr3_nt: TGTGCCAGCAGTTACGTGGGGGACAGGGGCGGCTACACCTTC
j_call: TRBJ1-2; d_call: NA; clone_size: few; v_call: TRBV10-3; cdr3_aa: CAITRDSNYGYTF; cdr3_nt: TGTGCCATCACCAGGGACTCTAACTATGGCTACACCTTC
j_call: TRBJ1-1; d_call: TRBD1; clone_size: NA; v_call: TRBV4-1; cdr3_aa: CASSEGDRGNTEAFF; cdr3_nt: TGCGCCAGCAGCGAAGGAGACAGGGGGAACACTGAAGCTTTCTTT
j_call: TRBJ2-7; d_call: TRBD1; clone_size: NA; v_call: TRBV19; cdr3_aa: CASSPGTAYEQYF; cdr3_nt: TGTGCCAGTAGTCCCGGGACAGCCTACGAGCAGTACTTC
j_call: TRBJ2-2; d_call: NA; clone_size: NA; v_call: TRBV4-2; cdr3_aa: CASSQVVAANTGELFF; cdr3_nt: TGTGCCAGCAGCCAAGTTGTAGCGGCGAACACCGGGGAGCTGTTTTTT
j_call: TRBJ1-1; d_call: NA; clone_size: NA; v_call: TRBV10-3; cdr3_aa: CAISEGDTEAFF; cdr3_nt: TGTGCCATCAGTGAAGGGGACACTGAAGCTTTCTTT
j_call: TRBJ2-3; d_call: NA; clone_size: NA; v_call: TRBV6-5; cdr3_aa: CASSFSGEAKDTQYF; cdr3_nt: TGTGCCAGCAGTTTCTCGGGGGAGGCGAAGGATACGCAGTATTTT
j_call: TRBJ1-2; d_call: TRBD1; clone_size: NA; v_call: TRBV7-2; cdr3_aa: CASSLDRTGGYTF; cdr3_nt: TGTGCCAGCAGCTTAGATCGGACAGGGGGCTACACCTTC
j_call: TRBJ2-1; d_call: TRBD2; clone_size: NA; v_call: TRBV27; cdr3_aa: CASNPGGGSAHEQFF; cdr3_nt: TGTGCCAGCAACCCCGGGGGGGGGTCAGCCCATGAGCAGTTCTTC
j_call: TRBJ2-5; d_call: NA; clone_size: few; v_call: TRBV20-1; cdr3_aa: CSGGLQETQYF; cdr3_nt: TGCAGTGGGGGGCTGCAGGAGACCCAGTACTTC
j_call: TRBJ2-7; d_call: TRBD2; clone_size: NA; v_call: TRBV19; cdr3_aa: CASSPSGGPIYEQYF; cdr3_nt: TGTGCCAGTAGTCCAAGCGGGGGGCCGATCTACGAGCAGTACTTC
j_call: TRBJ2-7; d_call: TRBD1; clone_size: NA; v_call: TRBV14; cdr3_aa: CASSSPGQGPYEQYF; cdr3_nt: TGTGCCAGCAGCTCCCCGGGACAGGGCCCCTACGAGCAGTACTTC
j_call: TRBJ1-3; d_call: NA; clone_size: NA; v_call: TRBV4-1; cdr3_aa: CASSPGGVSGNTIYF; cdr3_nt: TGCGCCAGCAGTCCGGGGGGCGTCTCTGGAAACACCATATATTTT
j_call: TRBJ1-3; d_call: NA; clone_size: NA; v_call: TRBV7-2; cdr3_aa: CASSLAGRGTGNTIYF; cdr3_nt: TGTGCCAGCAGCTTAGCGGGACGCGGGACTGGAAACACCATATATTTT
j_call: TRBJ1-1; d_call: NA; clone_size: NA; v_call: TRBV29-1; cdr3_aa: CSVERARVSDTEAFF; cdr3_nt: TGCAGCGTTGAAAGGGCCAGGGTGAGTGACACTGAAGCTTTCTTT
j_call: TRBJ2-5; d_call: TRBD2; clone_size: NA; v_call: TRBV10-3; cdr3_aa: CATAGLAGSRGGGTQYF; cdr3_nt: TGTGCCACCGCGGGACTAGCGGGGTCCCGAGGGGGGGGGACCCAGTACTTC
j_call: TRBJ2-7; d_call: NA; clone_size: NA; v_call: TRBV10-3; cdr3_aa: CAIRGTSKIWEQYF; cdr3_nt: TGTGCCATCAGAGGCACTAGCAAAATTTGGGAGCAGTACTTC